Listed below are T cell receptor beta chains from one sample, sequenced in a study of regulatory T cells in long-lasting Graves disease. MiXCR, run by TCRdb on the multiplex PCR reads, gives a single entry per CDR3 protein. Here the sample spans 400,000 to 600,000 distinct CDR3 sequences, 20% to 25% being singletons. The sequencing here drew on peripheral blood mononuclear cells (PBMCs), taken when the disease was refractory, from a patient treated with antithyroid drugs. These receptors were taken from a female donor with Graves disease. The CDR3 runs from the conserved cysteine through the conserved F or W.

J gene | V gene | CDR3 protein
TRBJ1-2 | TRBV6-1 | CASRRTGSYGYTF
TRBJ2-2 | TRBV27 | CASSLSPSPVRARTNTGELFF
TRBJ2-5 | TRBV12-5 | CASGLVLRSDQETQYF
TRBJ1-1 | TRBV3-1 | CASSHTRTGGNTEAFF
TRBJ2-7 | TRBV5-4 | CASSLGGLAREQYF
TRBJ1-2 | TRBV2 | CASRSTGNYGYAF
TRBJ2-7 | TRBV30 | CAWSVSGESYEQYF
TRBJ2-7 | TRBV7-2 | CASSLWSAPHEQYF
TRBJ1-2 | TRBV30 | CAWSKPRFSYGYTF
TRBJ2-1 | TRBV6-1 | CASRLLAGASHEQFF
TRBJ2-7 | TRBV2 | CAIGGDSSYEQYF
TRBJ1-1 | TRBV12-5 | CASALNTEAFF
TRBJ1-4 | TRBV29-1 | CSVYRLATNEKLFF
TRBJ2-7 | TRBV27 | CASRTEQGASYEQYF
TRBJ1-6 | TRBV4-1 | CASSQDPPLTARNSPLHF
TRBJ1-2 | TRBV29-1 | CSVDRQGPDYGYTF
TRBJ1-1 | TRBV20-1 | CSAPGTASLGAFF
TRBJ2-7 | TRBV24-1 | CATSDLTDRSNEQYF
TRBJ2-2 | TRBV28 | CASSSRRGHANTGELFF
TRBJ1-5 | TRBV12-3/TRBV12-4 | CASSPHGQGRDQPQHF
TRBJ1-5 | TRBV29-1 | CSVRGTFDQPQHF
TRBJ2-3 | TRBV12-3/TRBV12-4 | CASKDGYTDTQYF
TRBJ2-7 | TRBV6-1 | CATTTQLRSYEQYF
TRBJ2-2 | TRBV6-5 | CASSYSISATGELFF
TRBJ2-5 | TRBV29-1 | CSDDGQGGQETQYF